The subject of this entry is one T cell receptor beta chain. The sample originates from a study of blood T cell repertoires in COVID-19. Study at large: Collection of acute and convalescent COVID-19 samples took place in the United States, Italy and Spain.

In the original analysis: Amplified reference gene primers provided the basis for estimating nucleated cell counts. Assay: immunoSEQ multiplex PCR; the TCRdb copy retains only in-frame clones and omits some. The V and J calls and clone size were taken over from that table, and D and trimming were inferred from the DNA. The sample records 220,000 or so clones, roughly 80% being singletons. Sequenced sample: peripheral blood. The receptor's source is a woman in her fifties or sixties who had recovered from COVID-19.

The CDR3 here is CASSPQDRGLTEAFF. CDR3 bases: TGTGCCAGCTCGCCTCAGGACAGGGGGCTTACTGAAGCTTTCTTT. The rearrangement joins TRBV18 to TRBJ1-1, with 11 nucleotides matching TRBD1. V dropped 6 bases and J dropped 5; count of bases not matched to a gene: 8. The CDR3 sequence is 15 residues long. Germline assignment: CDR1 KGHSH and CDR2 LQKENI.